Listed below are T cell receptor beta chains from one sample, sequenced in a study of T cells expressing NK-cell markers. Each CDR3 protein gets one entry in TCRdb, which reprocessed the 5' RACE reads and gives no DNA. This specimen shows over 200,000 distinct CDR3 sequences; the ten leading clones hold around 0.37%. Sequenced sample: blood T cells: a sorted CD56 or NKG2C T cell subset, CD4+ or CD8+ T cells, or bulk PBMC T cells (not recorded which). The receptors were gathered from a man aged 18 to 29 in good health. CDR3s include the opening cysteine and the closing phenylalanine or tryptophan.

TRBV2	TRBJ2-4	CASSDRGLTGAKNIQYF
TRBV29-1	TRBJ1-2	CSVGGQAEGYGYTF
TRBV7-3	TRBJ2-3	CASSETRADTQYF
TRBV24-1	TRBJ2-2	CATSDWRGLPNTGELFF
TRBV6-5	TRBJ2-5	CASSSEVVKETQYF
TRBV20-1	TRBJ2-1	CSASGREYNEQFF
TRBV12-3/TRBV12-4	TRBJ1-1	CASSSRMGGHMNTEAFF
TRBV20-1	TRBJ2-4	CSAGRGKDIQYF
TRBV12-3/TRBV12-4	TRBJ2-5	CASSQREVGQETQYF
TRBV9	TRBJ1-1	CASSVGEAVGVEAFF
TRBV25-1	TRBJ2-1	CASRDGGRVRNEQFF
TRBV30	TRBJ2-2	CAWARQLTGELFF
TRBV6-2/TRBV6-3	TRBJ1-4	CASSYVGMSNEKLFF
TRBV4-3	TRBJ2-6	CASSETGGATGANVLTF
TRBV5-1	TRBJ2-1	CASSFLLAGFGSSYNEQFF
TRBV7-6	TRBJ2-3	CASSSRGRGNSDTQYF
TRBV5-1	TRBJ2-6	CASSLDTPSGANVLTF
TRBV12-3/TRBV12-4	TRBJ2-1	CASISGTSGRPSSYNEQFF
TRBV4-2	TRBJ2-1	CASSKRTGMMGSSYNEQFF
TRBV19	TRBJ2-1	CAMFSGRFHNEQFF
TRBV5-1	TRBJ2-1	CASSPGTSGTPYNEQFF
TRBV5-6	TRBJ2-2	CASSLRTALNTGELFF
TRBV27	TRBJ1-6	CASSSAVSPTPLHF
TRBV6-5	TRBJ2-7	CASSYRQGEKQYF
TRBV12-5	TRBJ2-1	CASVIIAGGPVGEQFF
TRBV25-1	TRBJ2-3	CASSELSSRPPRTQYF
TRBV27	TRBJ2-2	CASSSLTGELFF
TRBV7-2	TRBJ2-1	CASSLGPIAGTSGNRNEQFF
TRBV7-8	TRBJ2-2	CASSLVLRRRLSGELFF
TRBV29-1	TRBJ2-5	CSVAGGMLETQYF
TRBV15	TRBJ2-7	CATSRDPSPRGRSSYEQYF
TRBV9	TRBJ1-2	CASSAGQGGNGYTF
TRBV5-1	TRBJ1-5	CASSPTGQHQPQHF
TRBV27	TRBJ1-2	CASRLTGKEGYTF
TRBV3-1	TRBJ2-7	CASSQDLLRDSYEQYF
TRBV6-1	TRBJ2-3	CASSLTGGGGDTQYF
TRBV11-2	TRBJ2-3	CASSTLAGGADTQYF
TRBV6-1	TRBJ1-5	CASTHGTGNQPQHF
TRBV18	TRBJ2-2	CASSPLTGYANTGELFF
TRBV12-3/TRBV12-4	TRBJ2-4	CASSLSGVQVAKNIQYF
TRBV4-2	TRBJ2-1	CASSQVSAGVNNEQFF
TRBV6-1	TRBJ2-3	CASIGGLRRADTQYF
TRBV2	TRBJ2-1	CASKDRDRWNEQFF
TRBV11-1	TRBJ2-1	CASSPLAGDPGSYNEQFF
TRBV7-2	TRBJ2-5	CASSLNGGGQETQYF
TRBV5-1	TRBJ1-4	CASSSVQGPNEKLFF
TRBV5-5	TRBJ1-2	CASSPPTGNYGYTF
TRBV12-3/TRBV12-4	TRBJ2-7	CASSPSLVAEQYF
TRBV10-1	TRBJ2-2	CASSDVPLAGVTGELFF
TRBV4-1	TRBJ2-1	CASSQDYGTGPYNEQFF
TRBV7-6	TRBJ2-5	CASSLDYGGGWETQYF
TRBV2	TRBJ2-3	CASSSLDRAYLQYF